This paragraph reports one T cell receptor beta chain. Its target antigen remains unknown. Nothing much larger sits one base from this clone, and base qualities are not available. In the paper's terms, the time point label means: blood 2 weeks post-SBRT. The treatment or condition label corresponds to: 15 Gy SBRT to primary tumor, nephrectomy 4 weeks later. Serial peripheral blood from radiation-treated patients was sampled at baseline, 2 weeks and 4 weeks after SBRT to track tumor-enriched clonotypes. Every patient had renal cell carcinoma of clear cell pathology. Genomic DNA for TCR sequencing was prepared using the QIAamp DNA Blood Mini Kit (Qiagen). Samples were included in the analyses only if all quality control checks were passed. TCR beta libraries were generated from genomic DNA with the immunoSEQ kit, following the manufacturer's recommendations. To prepare libraries, a first multiplex PCR with proprietary primers was run, followed by a second PCR that added unique barcodes, and a bead cleanup was done after each round. A kit-provided positive control reaction and a negative control reaction were included in every sample batch. The final libraries were assessed on an Agilent 4200 TapeStation D1000 ScreenTape, pooled by volume, and quantified by qPCR. Sequencing was performed on an Illumina NextSeq500 with a MidOutput 150-cycle cartridge, and 156 Read1 and 15 Index1 cycles were run with kit custom primers. The pooled library was loaded at roughly 0.9 pM with roughly 20% PhiX control spiked in. From the authors' description of their analysis: Vendor-processed data were analyzed in R, with a clonotype defined as all T cells sharing the same CDR3 nucleotide sequence. For clone abundance analyses, frequencies were normalized to the 10,000 most abundant clones per sample. Before analysis, public T cell clones were removed, and these numbered fewer than six per sample on average. Tumor-enriched and baseline blood-enriched clonotypes were defined by at least a 32-fold difference in abundance between compartments. A beta-binomial differential abundance model was used to identify clonotypes that were expanded or contracted between blood time points. Similarity between tumor and blood repertoires was quantified using the Baroni-Urbani and Buser coefficient, and groups were compared with two-tailed Wilcoxon tests in R. TCRdb retrieved this table from immuneACCESS and kept in-frame rearrangements only. Not all clones are present; in checked studies, unresolved V genes account for under half, and no reason is known for the remainder. That table is the source of V, J and clone size, and D and trimming were worked out from the DNA. For this sample there are about 130,000 clones; roughly 91% appear just once. The ten largest make up almost 6% of the sample.

The sample comes from a study of radiation and T cells in renal cell carcinoma (dated by TCRdb to about 2020). For the study in its entirety: The samples were drawn from a clinical trial, where primary renal cell carcinomas were treated with 15 Gy of stereotactic body radiation therapy and then removed by nephrectomy 4 weeks afterward. A total of roughly 53 samples underwent TCR beta sequencing, made up of roughly 26 tumors and roughly 27 peripheral blood samples. Across all 50 or so samples, 4,000,000 or so unique CDR3 nucleotide sequences, encoding about 2,700,000 unique CDR3 amino acid sequences, were identified. General findings and caveats noted by the study authors: Because pretreatment tumor biopsies were not available, the baseline intratumoral presence of clonotypes could not be determined. The single-armed trial design could not address effects of radiation dose or scheduling on the TCR repertoire. Dynamics of the blood repertoire were not tracked past 4 weeks after treatment. Top tumor clonotypes rose in blood from baseline to 2 weeks post-radiation, then contracted by 4 weeks, suggesting transient expansion of tumor-resident clones.

Germline trimming amounts to 5 bases on V and 10 bases on J, with 7 as the count of junction bases outside the gene matches. The germline V gene gives CDR1 as MRHNA and CDR2 as SNTAGT. The CDR3 spans 13 residues, from the cysteine through the phenylalanine. The sequence is cut down to CDR3 DNA, 39 bases in frame from base 1. The chain uses TRBV6-4 and TRBJ2-1; TRBD1 matches 8 bases in the middle. Sequenced here: blood, sampled from a patient whose treatment included radiotherapy and nephrectomy. This TCR was recovered from an older woman with renal cell carcinoma. The CDR3 region reads CASSPGTGSEQFF. The bases are TGTGCCAGCAGTCCCGGGACAGGTTCGGAGCAGTTCTTC.